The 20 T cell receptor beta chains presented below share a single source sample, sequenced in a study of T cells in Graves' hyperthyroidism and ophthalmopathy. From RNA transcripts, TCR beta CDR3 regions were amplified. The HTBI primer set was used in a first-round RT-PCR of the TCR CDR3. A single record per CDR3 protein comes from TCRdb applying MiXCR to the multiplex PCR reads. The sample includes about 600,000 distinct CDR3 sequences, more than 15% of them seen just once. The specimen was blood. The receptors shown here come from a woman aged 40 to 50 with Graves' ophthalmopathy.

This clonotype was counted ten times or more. Here the CDR3 DNA reads TGTGCCAGCAGTTTGATCAACACCGGGGAGCTGTTTTTT. Translating it yields CASSLINTGELFF. The chain links TRBV28 to TRBJ2-2; no reliable D call. CDR1 is MDHEN, CDR2 SYDVKM, per germline. Deletions cut 3 bases from V and 2 bases from J, with 4 bases between. The CDR3 consists of 13 residues.

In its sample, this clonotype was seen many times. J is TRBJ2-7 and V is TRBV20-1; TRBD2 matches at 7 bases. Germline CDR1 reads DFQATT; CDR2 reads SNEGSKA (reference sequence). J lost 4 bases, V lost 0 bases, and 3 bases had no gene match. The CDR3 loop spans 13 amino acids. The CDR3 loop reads CSARDGRTYEQYF. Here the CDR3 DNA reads TGCAGTGCTAGAGACGGGAGGACATACGAGCAGTACTTC.

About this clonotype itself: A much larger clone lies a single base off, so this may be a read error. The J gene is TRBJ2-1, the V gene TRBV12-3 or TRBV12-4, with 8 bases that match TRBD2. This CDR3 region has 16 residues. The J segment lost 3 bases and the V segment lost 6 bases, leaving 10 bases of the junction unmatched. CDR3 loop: CASSRLAGGDYNEQFF. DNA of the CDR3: TGTGCCAGCAGCCGACTTGCCGGGGGGGACTACAATGAGCAGTTCTTC.

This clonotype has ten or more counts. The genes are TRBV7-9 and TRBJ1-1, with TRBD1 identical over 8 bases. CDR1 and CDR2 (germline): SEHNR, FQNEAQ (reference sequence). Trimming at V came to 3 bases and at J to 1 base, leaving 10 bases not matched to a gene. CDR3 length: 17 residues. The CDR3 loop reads CASSFDTGGGANTEAFF. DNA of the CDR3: TGTGCCAGCAGCTTTGACACAGGGGGTGGGGCGAACACTGAAGCTTTCTTT.

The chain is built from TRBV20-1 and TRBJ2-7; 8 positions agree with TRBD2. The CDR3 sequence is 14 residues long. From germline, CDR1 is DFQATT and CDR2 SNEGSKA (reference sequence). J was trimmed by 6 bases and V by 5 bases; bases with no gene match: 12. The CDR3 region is CSASSTSGVIEQYF. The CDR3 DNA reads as TGCAGTGCTTCCTCAACTAGCGGTGTTATCGAGCAGTACTTC.

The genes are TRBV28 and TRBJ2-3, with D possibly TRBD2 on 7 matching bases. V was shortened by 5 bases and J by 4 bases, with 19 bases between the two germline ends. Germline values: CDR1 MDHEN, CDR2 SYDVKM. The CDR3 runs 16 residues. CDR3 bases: TGTGCCAGCAGTCCTCGGGGGGCGGGGAGCTCAGATACGCAGTATTTT. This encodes CASSPRGAGSSDTQYF.

CDR3 loop: CATTGGSVGYTF. CDR3 in DNA: TGTGCCACGACAGGGGGCTCAGTTGGCTACACCTTC. The chain combines TRBV10-3 with TRBJ1-2, with 10 positions matching TRBD1. V was clipped by 10 bases and J by 7 bases; unmatched bases: 6. The CDR3 covers 12 residues. Germline CDR1 and CDR2: ENHRY and SYGVKD.

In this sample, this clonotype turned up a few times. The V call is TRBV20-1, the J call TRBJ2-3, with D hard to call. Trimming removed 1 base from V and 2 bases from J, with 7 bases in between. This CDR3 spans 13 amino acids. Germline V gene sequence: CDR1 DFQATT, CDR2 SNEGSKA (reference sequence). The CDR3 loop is CSARVGPTDTQYF. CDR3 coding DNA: TGCAGTGCTAGAGTCGGACCCACAGATACGCAGTATTTT.

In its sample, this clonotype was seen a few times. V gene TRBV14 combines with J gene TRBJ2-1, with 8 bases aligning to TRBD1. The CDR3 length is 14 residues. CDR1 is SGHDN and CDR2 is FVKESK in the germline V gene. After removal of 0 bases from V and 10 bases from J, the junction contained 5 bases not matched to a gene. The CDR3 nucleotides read TGTGCCAGCAGCCAAGACTCAGGGGGCTACGAGCAGTTCTTC. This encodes CASSQDSGGYEQFF.

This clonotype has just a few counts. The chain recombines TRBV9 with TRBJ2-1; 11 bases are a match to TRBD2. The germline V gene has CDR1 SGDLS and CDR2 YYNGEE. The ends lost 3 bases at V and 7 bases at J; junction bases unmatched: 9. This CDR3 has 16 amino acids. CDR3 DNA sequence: TGTGCCAGCAGCGGAGGAAACACTAGCGGGAGAAATGAGCAGTTCTTC. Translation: CASSGGNTSGRNEQFF. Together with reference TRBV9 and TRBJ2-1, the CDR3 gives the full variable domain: DSGVTQTPKHLITATGQRVTLRCSPRSGDLSVYWYQQSLDQGLQFLIQYYNGEERAKGNILERFSAQQFPDLHSELNLSSLELGDSALYFCASSGGNTSGRNEQFFGPGTRLTVL.

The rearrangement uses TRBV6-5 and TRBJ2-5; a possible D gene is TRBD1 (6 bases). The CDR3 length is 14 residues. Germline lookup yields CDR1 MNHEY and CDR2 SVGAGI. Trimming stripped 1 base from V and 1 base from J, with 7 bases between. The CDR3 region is CASSYWGPQETQYF. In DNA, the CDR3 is TGTGCCAGCAGTTACTGGGGGCCCCAAGAGACCCAGTACTTC.

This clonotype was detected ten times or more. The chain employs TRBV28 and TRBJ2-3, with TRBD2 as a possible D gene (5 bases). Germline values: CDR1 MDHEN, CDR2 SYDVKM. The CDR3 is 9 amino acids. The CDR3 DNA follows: TGTGCTGCGGGAGATACGCAGTATTTT. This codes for CAAGDTQYF.

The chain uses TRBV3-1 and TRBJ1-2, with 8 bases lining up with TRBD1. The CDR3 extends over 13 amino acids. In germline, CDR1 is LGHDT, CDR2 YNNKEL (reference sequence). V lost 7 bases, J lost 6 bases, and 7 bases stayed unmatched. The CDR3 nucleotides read TGTGCCAGCAAGGACAGGGTGTCTGATGGCTACACCTTC. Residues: CASKDRVSDGYTF.

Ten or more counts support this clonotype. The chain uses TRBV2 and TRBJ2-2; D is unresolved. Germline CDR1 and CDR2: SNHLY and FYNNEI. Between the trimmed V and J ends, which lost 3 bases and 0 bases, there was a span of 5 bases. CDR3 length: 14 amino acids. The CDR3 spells CASSDEANTGELFF. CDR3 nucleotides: TGTGCCAGCAGTGATGAGGCGAACACCGGGGAGCTGTTTTTT.

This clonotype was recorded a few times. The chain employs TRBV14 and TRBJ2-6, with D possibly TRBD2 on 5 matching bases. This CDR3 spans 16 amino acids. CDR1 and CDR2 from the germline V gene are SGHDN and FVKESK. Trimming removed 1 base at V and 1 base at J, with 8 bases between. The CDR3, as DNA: TGTGCCAGCAGCCAAGTTCGGGGTTCTGGGGCCAACGTCCTGACTTTC. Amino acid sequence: CASSQVRGSGANVLTF.

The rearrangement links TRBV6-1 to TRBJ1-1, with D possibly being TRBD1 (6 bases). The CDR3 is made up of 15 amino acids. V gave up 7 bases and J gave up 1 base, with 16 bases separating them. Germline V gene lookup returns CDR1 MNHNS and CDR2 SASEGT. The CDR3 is CASKRTVSGNTEAFF. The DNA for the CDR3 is TGTGCCAGCAAACGGACAGTGTCGGGGAACACTGAAGCTTTCTTT.

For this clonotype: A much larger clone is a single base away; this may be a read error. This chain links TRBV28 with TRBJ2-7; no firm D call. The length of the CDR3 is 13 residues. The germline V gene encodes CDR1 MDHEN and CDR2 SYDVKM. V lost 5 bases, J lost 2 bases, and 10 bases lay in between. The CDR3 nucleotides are TGTGCCAGCAGTCCGCGGCGCCCCTACGAGCAGTACTTC. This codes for CASSPRRPYEQYF.

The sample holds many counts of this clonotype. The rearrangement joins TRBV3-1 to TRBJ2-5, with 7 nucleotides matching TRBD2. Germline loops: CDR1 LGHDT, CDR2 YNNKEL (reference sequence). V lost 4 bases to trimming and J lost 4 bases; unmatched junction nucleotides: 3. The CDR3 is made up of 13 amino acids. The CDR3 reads CASSRTSLETQYF. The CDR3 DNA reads TGTGCCAGCAGCCGGACTAGTCTAGAGACCCAGTACTTC.

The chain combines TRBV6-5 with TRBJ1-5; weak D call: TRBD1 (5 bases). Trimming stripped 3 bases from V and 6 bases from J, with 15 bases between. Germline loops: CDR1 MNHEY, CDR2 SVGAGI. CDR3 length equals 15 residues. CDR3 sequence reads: CASSYSQGRGQPQHF. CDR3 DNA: TGTGCCAGCAGTTATTCCCAGGGAAGGGGTCAGCCCCAGCATTTT.

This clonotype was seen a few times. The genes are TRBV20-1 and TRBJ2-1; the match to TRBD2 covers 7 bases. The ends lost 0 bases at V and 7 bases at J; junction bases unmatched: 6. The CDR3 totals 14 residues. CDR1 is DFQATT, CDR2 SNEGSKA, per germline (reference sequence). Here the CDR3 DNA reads TGCAGTGCTAGAGATCTGGGGGGGAGGAATGAGCAGTTCTTC. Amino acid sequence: CSARDLGGRNEQFF.